One and the same sample provided the 6 T cell receptor beta chains below, sequenced in a study of shared clonotypes between healthy human individuals. TCRdb's table, derived via immunoSEQ multiplex PCR, lists solely in-frame clones and lacks some. The profile shows approximately 2,300,000 clones, about nine tenths of them singletons. The sample consisted of naive CD4+ T cells from PBMCs. Indicated subset: CD45RA+ positively selected. These receptors came from a man aged 18 to 29 in good health. Some clones in this sample may be carry-over from other donors' samples.

As regards this clone: Other DNA sequences of this sample code for an identical CDR3. The chain carries TRBV9 and TRBJ1-2; TRBD1 aligns across 8 bases. Germline V gene lookup returns CDR1 SGDLS and CDR2 YYNGEE. The junction had 3 bases not matched to a gene; V was cut back by 4 bases and J by 1 base. The CDR3 totals 14 residues. The CDR3 DNA sequence: TGTGCCAGCAGCCCCGGACAGGGTAACTATGGCTACACCTTC. It yields the protein CASSPGQGNYGYTF.

The rearrangement links TRBV7-2 to TRBJ1-3; D is perhaps TRBD1 (5 bases). Germline values: CDR1 SGHTA, CDR2 FQGNSA. The V and J ends lost 1 base and 2 bases respectively, with 9 bases between them. CDR3 length: 15 amino acids. The CDR3 here is CASSLGGAPGNTIYF. The CDR3 DNA sequence: TGTGCCAGCAGCTTAGGCGGGGCCCCTGGAAACACCATATATTTT.

V and J are TRBV19 and TRBJ1-5; D ambiguous. The ends were cut back, 6 bases at V and 4 bases at J, with 16 bases in the middle. The CDR3 is made up of 15 amino acids. Germline V gene lookup returns CDR1 LNHDA and CDR2 SQIVND (reference sequence). CDR3 residues: CASRTHGVGNQPQHF. CDR3 DNA sequence: TGTGCCAGTAGGACACACGGGGTCGGGAATCAGCCCCAGCATTTT.

This clone was counted only a few times. The J gene is TRBJ1-5, the V gene TRBV5-1; TRBD1 agrees at 7 bases. The CDR3 spans 15 residues. CDR1 and CDR2 (germline): SGHRS, YFSETQ. V dropped 2 bases and J dropped 4; count of bases not matched to a gene: 6. CDR3 protein: CASSLGTEPNQPQHF. CDR3 nucleotides: TGCGCCAGCAGCTTAGGGACAGAGCCTAATCAGCCCCAGCATTTT.

V is TRBV19 and J is TRBJ2-7; 7 nucleotides align to TRBD1. CDR1 and CDR2 (germline): LNHDA, SQIVND (reference sequence). J gave up 2 bases and V 5 bases, and 9 bases lay outside the gene matches. The CDR3 loop spans 15 amino acids. CDR3 coding DNA: TGTGCCAGTAGTCGACAGGGCCAGGGCACCTACGAGCAGTACTTC. Translated: CASSRQGQGTYEQYF.

The V call is TRBV4-1, the J call TRBJ1-4; D not certain. The ends were cut back, 0 bases at V and 11 bases at J, with 19 bases in the middle. CDR3 length equals 16 residues. Germline lookup yields CDR1 MGHRA and CDR2 YSYEKL. The CDR3: CASSQEIGLAASKLFF. CDR3 DNA sequence: TGCGCCAGCAGCCAAGAAATCGGGTTGGCGGCCTCGAAACTGTTTTTT.